Sequencing of this T cell receptor beta chain was carried out in a study of blood T cell repertoires in COVID-19. Clones were sequenced by immunoSEQ multiplex PCR, and TCRdb holds only the in-frame ones, with some missing. This sample has some 190,000 clones, with 85% to 90% found just once. This clone came up a few times. V was trimmed by 0 bases and J by 0 bases, leaving 18 bases between them. CDR1 is SGHRS and CDR2 is YFSETQ in the germline V gene. The CDR3 sequence is 18 residues long. Recruitment covered some 25 US areas and drew participants whose ages spanned roughly 18 to 100 years. This chain uses TRBV5-1 with TRBJ1-1; D is uncertain. Sequencing input: PBMCs or T cells enriched from blood (not recorded which). The receptor was isolated from a woman aged 40 to 50 in a cohort exposed to, infected with or recovered from COVID-19 (not recorded which). CDR3 bases: TGCGCCAGCAGCTTGGTTGGCAGAGCTAGAAACTTGAACACTGAAGCTTTCTTT. It specifies CASSLVGRARNLNTEAFF.